Below, one TCR beta chain is given with its context. Its specificity is unknown. The data derive from a study of identifying expanded T cells in peripheral blood. Study findings and constraints: Variance in clone template counts between approximately two-week samples significantly increased with total template count across all healthy donors. About 1.3 clones differed between technical replicates, versus about 16 and 19 over time.

The V end was cut by 6 bases, the J end by 9 bases, with 15 bases between. Germline CDR1 and CDR2: KGHSH and LQKENI. This CDR3 contains 12 residues. Collection occurred without any documented infections or immune events in donors. This table comes from immunoSEQ multiplex PCR, and its TCRdb copy is limited to in-frame clones, with some not included. The data show approximately 58,000 clones, about 92% seen once. The clonotype comes from a person between 18 and 75 years old in good health. Sequenced input: blood. This rearrangement joins TRBV18 to TRBJ2-7, with D hard to call. The CDR3 spells CASSSADEGQYF. CDR3 DNA: TGTGCCAGCTCCAGCGCCGATGAAGGGCAGTACTTC.